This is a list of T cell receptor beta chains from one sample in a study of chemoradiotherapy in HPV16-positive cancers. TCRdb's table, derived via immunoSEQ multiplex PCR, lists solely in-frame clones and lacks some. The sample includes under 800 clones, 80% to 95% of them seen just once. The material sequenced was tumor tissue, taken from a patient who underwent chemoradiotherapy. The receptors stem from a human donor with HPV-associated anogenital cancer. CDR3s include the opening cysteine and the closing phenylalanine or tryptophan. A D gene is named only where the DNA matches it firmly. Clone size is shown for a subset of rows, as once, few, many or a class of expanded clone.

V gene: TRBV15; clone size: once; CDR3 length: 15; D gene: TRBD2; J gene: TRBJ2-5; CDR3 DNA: TGTGCCACCAGCAGAGATAGCGGGGGGGCTGAGACCCAGTACTTC; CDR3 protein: CATSRDSGGAETQYF
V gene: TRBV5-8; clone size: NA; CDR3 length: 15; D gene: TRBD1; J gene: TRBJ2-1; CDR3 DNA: TGTGCCAGCAGCTCACCGGGACAGGCTGGCAATGAGCAGTTCTTC; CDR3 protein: CASSSPGQAGNEQFF
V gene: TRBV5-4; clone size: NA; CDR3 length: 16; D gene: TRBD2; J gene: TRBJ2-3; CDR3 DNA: TGTGCCAGCAGTTCCCAGCGGGGGGGGAGGACAGATACGCAGTATTTT; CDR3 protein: CASSSQRGGRTDTQYF
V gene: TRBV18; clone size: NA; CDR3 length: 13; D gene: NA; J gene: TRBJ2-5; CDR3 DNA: TGTGCCAGCTCACCATCGGCTGGCGAGACCCAGTACTTC; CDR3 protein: CASSPSAGETQYF
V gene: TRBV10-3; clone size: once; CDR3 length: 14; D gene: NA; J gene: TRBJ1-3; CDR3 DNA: TGTGCCATCATGATTTCAGGGGCAGGAAACACCATATATTTT; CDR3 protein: CAIMISGAGNTIYF
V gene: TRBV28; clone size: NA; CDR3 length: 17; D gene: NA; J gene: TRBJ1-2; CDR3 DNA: TGTGCCAGCACCTCACTTCGTCGGAAAGGGGCTAGCCATGGCTACACCTTC; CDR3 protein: CASTSLRRKGASHGYTF
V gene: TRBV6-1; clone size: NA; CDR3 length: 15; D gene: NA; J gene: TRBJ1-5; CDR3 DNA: TGTGCCAGCAGTGAGATAATGGTCGGCGGCAGGCCCCAGCATTTT; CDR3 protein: CASSEIMVGGRPQHF
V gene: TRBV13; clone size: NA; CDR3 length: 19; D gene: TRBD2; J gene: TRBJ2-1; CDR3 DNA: TGTGCCAGCAGCTTAGCCGGGACTAGCCACCCGGGGGCCTACAATGAGCAGTTCTTC; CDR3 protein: CASSLAGTSHPGAYNEQFF
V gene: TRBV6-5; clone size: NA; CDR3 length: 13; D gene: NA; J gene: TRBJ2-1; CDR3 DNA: TGTGCCAGCAGTATGGCTAGCTACAATGAGCAGTTCTTC; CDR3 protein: CASSMASYNEQFF
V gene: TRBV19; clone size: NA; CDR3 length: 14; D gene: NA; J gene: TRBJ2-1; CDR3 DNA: TGTGCCAGTACTCGGGACTCCTCCTACAATGAGCAGTTCTTC; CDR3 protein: CASTRDSSYNEQFF
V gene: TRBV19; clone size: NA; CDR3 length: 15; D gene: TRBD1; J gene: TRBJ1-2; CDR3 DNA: TGTGCCAGTCGCCACAGGGGGGCGGAAAACTATGGCTACACCTTC; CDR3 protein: CASRHRGAENYGYTF
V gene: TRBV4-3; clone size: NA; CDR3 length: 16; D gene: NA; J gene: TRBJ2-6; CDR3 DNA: TGCGCCAGCAGCCAAGAACCAGGGTCTGGGGCCAACGTCCTGACTTTC; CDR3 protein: CASSQEPGSGANVLTF
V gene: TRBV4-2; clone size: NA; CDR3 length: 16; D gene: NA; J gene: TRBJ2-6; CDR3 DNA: TGTGCCAGCAGCCAAGAAACTAGCTCTGGGGCCAACGTCCTGACTTTC; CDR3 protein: CASSQETSSGANVLTF
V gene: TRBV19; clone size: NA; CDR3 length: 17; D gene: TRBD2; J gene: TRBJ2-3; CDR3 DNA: TGTGCCAGTAGTCCTTCACTAGCGGGAGGTCACACAGATACGCAGTATTTT; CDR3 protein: CASSPSLAGGHTDTQYF
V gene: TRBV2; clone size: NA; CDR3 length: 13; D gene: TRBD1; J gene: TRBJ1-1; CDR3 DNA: TGTGCCAGCAGCAGGGGGTTGAACACTGAAGCTTTCTTT; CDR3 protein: CASSRGLNTEAFF
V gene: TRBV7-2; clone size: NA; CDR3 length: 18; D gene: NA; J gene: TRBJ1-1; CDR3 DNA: TGTGCCAGCAGCTTAGTTGGGATAGGGGCCGCCATGAACACTGAAGCTTTCTTT; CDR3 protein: CASSLVGIGAAMNTEAFF
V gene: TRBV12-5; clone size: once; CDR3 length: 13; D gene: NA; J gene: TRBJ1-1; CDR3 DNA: TGTGCTAGTGGTATAACCCAGGGAACTGAAGCTTTCTTT; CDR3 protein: CASGITQGTEAFF
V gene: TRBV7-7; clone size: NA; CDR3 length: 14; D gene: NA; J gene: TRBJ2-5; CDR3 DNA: TGTGCTAGCAGCTTAACTACCGGAGTAGAGACCCAGTACTTC; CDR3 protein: CASSLTTGVETQYF
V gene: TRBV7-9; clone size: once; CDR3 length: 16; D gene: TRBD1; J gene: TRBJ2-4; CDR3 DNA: TGTGCCAGCAGCTTAGCTCACGGACAGGGGTTTTTAATTCAGTACTTC; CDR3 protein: CASSLAHGQGFLIQYF
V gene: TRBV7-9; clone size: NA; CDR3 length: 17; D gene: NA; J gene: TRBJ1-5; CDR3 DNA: TGTGCCAGCAGCTTAGGGGTACAGGGATGGGGCAATCAGCCCCAGCATTTT; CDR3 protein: CASSLGVQGWGNQPQHF
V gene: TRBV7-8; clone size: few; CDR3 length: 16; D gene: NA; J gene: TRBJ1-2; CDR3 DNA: TGTGCCAGCTTACCTCCCGGGACCCCAACTGGCTATGGCTACACCTTC; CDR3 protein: CASLPPGTPTGYGYTF
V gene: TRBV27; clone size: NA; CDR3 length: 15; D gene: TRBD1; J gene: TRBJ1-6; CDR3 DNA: TGTGCCAGCAGACCGCCCGGGACAGGGAACTCACCCCTCCACTTT; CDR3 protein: CASRPPGTGNSPLHF
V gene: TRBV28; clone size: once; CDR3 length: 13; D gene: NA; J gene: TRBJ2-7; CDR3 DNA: TGTGCCAGCATCCGGATGATCCCATACGAGCAGTACTTC; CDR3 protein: CASIRMIPYEQYF
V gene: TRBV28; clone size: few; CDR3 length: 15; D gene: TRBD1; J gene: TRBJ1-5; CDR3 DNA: TGTGCCAGCAGTTTCCATAGGGCAGGGGGCCAGCCCCAGCATTTT; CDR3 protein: CASSFHRAGGQPQHF
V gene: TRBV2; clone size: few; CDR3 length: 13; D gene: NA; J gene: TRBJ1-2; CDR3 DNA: TGTGCCAGCAGCGCTACCACGGTAGGTGGCTACACCTTC; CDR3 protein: CASSATTVGGYTF
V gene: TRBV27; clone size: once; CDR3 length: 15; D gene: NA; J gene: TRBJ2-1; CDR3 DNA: TGTGCCAGCAGTTTATATCCTAGCGCCTACAATGAGCAGTTCTTC; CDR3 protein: CASSLYPSAYNEQFF
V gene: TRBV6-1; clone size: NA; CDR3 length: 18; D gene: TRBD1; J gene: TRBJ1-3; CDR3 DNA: TGTGCCAGCAGTGAATGGTTGGAGGGGGCTTTTTCTGGAAACACCATATATTTT; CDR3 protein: CASSEWLEGAFSGNTIYF
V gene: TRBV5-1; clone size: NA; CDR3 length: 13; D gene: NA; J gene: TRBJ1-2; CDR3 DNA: TGCGCCAGCAGCACGGGACAAGGGGAGGGCTACACCTTC; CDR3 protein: CASSTGQGEGYTF
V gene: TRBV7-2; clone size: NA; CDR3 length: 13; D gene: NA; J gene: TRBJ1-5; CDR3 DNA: TGTGCCAGCAGCTTTGGGGTCAATCAGCCCCAGCATTTT; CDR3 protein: CASSFGVNQPQHF